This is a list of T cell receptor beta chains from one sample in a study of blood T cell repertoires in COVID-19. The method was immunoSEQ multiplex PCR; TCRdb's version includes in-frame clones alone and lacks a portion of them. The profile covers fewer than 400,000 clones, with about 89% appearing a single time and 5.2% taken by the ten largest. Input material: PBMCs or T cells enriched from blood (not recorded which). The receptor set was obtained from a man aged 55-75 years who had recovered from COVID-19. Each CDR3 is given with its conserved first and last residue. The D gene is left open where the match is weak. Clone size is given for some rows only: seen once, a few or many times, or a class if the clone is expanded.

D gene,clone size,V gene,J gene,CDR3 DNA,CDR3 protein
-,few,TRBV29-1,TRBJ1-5,TGCAGCGTTGGAGGTCCAGGGGAAGATCAGCCCCAGCATTTT,CSVGGPGEDQPQHF
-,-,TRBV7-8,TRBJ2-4,TGTGCCAGCAGCTTAGTCGACTCCTCTGTTACCAAAAACATTCAGTACTTC,CASSLVDSSVTKNIQYF
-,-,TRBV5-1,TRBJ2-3,TGCGCCAGCAGCCCAGAGGGCACAGATACGCAGTATTTT,CASSPEGTDTQYF
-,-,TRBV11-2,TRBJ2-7,TGTGCCAGCAGCTCAACAATACAGGGGGGGACCTACGAGCAGTACTTC,CASSSTIQGGTYEQYF
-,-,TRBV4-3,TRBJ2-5,TGCGCCAGCAGCAACAGGCTCTATAGGACCAACCAAGAGACCCAGTACTTC,CASSNRLYRTNQETQYF
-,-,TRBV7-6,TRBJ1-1,TGTGCCAGCAGCATAAGGGGAGGCCTGAACACTGAAGCTTTCTTT,CASSIRGGLNTEAFF
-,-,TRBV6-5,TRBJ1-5,TGTGCCAGCAGAGCCCAGGGGAGAAGCCAGCCCCAGCATTTT,CASRAQGRSQPQHF
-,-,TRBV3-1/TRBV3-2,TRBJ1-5,TGTGCCAGCAGCCAAGCGGGTTTTCAGCCCCAGCATTTT,CASSQAGFQPQHF
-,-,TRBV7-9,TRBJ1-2,TGTGCCAGCACCGACCCCACAGGGACCTATGGCTACACCTTC,CASTDPTGTYGYTF
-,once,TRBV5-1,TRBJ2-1,TGCGCCAGCAGCCGGGGGGCAGGACCCCGCTCCTACAATGAGCAGTTCTTC,CASSRGAGPRSYNEQFF
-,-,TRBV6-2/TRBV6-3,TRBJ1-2,TGTGCCAGCAGTTACTGGACAGTGTGGGAAGGTGGCTACACCTTC,CASSYWTVWEGGYTF
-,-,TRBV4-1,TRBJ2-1,TGCGCCAGCAGCCAAGAGGTACAGGGAAGGAACGAGCAGTTCTTC,CASSQEVQGRNEQFF
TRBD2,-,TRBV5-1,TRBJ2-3,TGCGCCAGCAGCCCCGGGACTAGCGCTTTCACAGATACGCAGTATTTT,CASSPGTSAFTDTQYF
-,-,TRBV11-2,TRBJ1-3,TGTGCCAGCAGCTTAGGACCGAAGGGACTCTCTGGAAACACCATATATTTT,CASSLGPKGLSGNTIYF
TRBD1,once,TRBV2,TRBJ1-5,TGTGCCAGCAGCGACAGGGGGCTGTATAGCAATCAGCCCCAGCATTTT,CASSDRGLYSNQPQHF
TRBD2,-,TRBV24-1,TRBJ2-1,TGTGCCACCAGTGATCCCAGACTAGCGGGGGGCTCCTACAATGAGCAGTTCTTC,CATSDPRLAGGSYNEQFF
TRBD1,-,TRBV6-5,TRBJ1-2,TGTGCCAGCAGCCGGACAGGGCCAATTGGCTATGGCTACACCTTC,CASSRTGPIGYGYTF
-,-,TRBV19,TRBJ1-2,TGTGCCAGTAGTATAGATCTTCGGGGGAGTTTAGAGGGCTACACCTTC,CASSIDLRGSLEGYTF
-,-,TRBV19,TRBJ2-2,TGTGCCAGTAGGGGGGCCTTCAACACCGGGGAGCTGTTTTTT,CASRGAFNTGELFF
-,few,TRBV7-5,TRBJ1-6,TGTGTCAGAAGCCCCCTACGATCAGGGGATAATTCACCCCTCCACTTT,CVRSPLRSGDNSPLHF
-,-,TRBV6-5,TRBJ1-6,TGTGCCAGCAGTTACAGGGAGGGCAATTCACCCCTCCACTTT,CASSYREGNSPLHF
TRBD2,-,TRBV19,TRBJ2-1,TGTGCCAGTAGTACCGGACTAGCGGGGTACAGTGAGCAGTTCTTC,CASSTGLAGYSEQFF
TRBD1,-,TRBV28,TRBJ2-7,TGTGCCAGCAGTGTATTACTGGTAGGGGGCATCAACGAGCAGTACTTC,CASSVLLVGGINEQYF
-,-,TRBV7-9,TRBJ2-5,TGTGCCAGCAGCTTAGCGTATTCGGGGTTGGAGACCCAGTACTTC,CASSLAYSGLETQYF
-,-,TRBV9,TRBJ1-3,TGTGCCAGCAGCGTAGATCTAGGAGGGCACACCATATATTTT,CASSVDLGGHTIYF
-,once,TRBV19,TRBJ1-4,TGTGCCAGTAGTATTGTCAGGGCTGAAAAACTGTTTTTT,CASSIVRAEKLFF